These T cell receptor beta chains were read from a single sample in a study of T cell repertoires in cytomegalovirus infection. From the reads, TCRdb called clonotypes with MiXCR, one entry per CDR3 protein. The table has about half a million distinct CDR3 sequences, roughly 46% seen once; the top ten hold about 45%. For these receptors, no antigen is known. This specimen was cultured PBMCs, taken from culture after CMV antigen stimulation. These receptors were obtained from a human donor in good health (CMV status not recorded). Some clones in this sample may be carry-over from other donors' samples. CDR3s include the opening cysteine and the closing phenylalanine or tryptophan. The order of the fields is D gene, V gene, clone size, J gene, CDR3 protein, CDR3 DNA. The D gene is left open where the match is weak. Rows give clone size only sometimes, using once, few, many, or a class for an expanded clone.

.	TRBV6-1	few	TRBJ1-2	CASSELRELNGYTF	TGTGCCAGCAGTGAGCTAAGGGAGCTTAATGGCTACACCTTC
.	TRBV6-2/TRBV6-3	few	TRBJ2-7	CASSYTGYEQYF	TGTGCCAGCAGTTACACGGGCTACGAGCAGTACTTC
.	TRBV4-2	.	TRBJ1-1	CASSHKGRANTEAFF	TGTGCCAGCAGCCACAAAGGGCGGGCAAACACTGAAGCTTTCTTT
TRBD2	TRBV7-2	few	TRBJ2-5	CASRERGADQETQYF	TGTGCCAGCAGGGAGCGGGGGGCCGACCAAGAGACCCAGTACTTC
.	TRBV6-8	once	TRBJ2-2	CASSYLENTGELFF	TGTGCCAGCAGTTATCTGGAGAACACCGGGGAGCTGTTTTTT
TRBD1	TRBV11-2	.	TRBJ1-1	CASSLDRLTGGAEAFF	TGTGCCAGCAGCTTAGATCGACTTACAGGGGGTGCTGAAGCTTTCTTT
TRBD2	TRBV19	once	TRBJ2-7	CASSTAGPSTKQYF	TGTGCCAGTAGTACAGCGGGACCGAGTACGAAGCAGTACTTC
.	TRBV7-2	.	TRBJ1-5	CTSSFSNQPQHF	TGTACCAGCAGCTTTTCCAATCAGCCCCAGCATTTT
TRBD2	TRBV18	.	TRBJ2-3	CASSPSSGRTDTQYF	TGTGCCAGCTCCCCAAGTAGCGGGCGCACAGATACGCAGTATTTT
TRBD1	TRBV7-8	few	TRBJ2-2	CASSPTGGASFF	TGTGCCAGCAGCCCGACAGGGGGGGCGTCGTTTTTT
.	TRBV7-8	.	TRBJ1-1	CASSRRAGATEAFF	TGTGCCAGCAGCCGCCGTGCAGGGGCAACTGAAGCTTTCTTT
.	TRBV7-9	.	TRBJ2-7	CASSLSAASSYEQYF	TGTGCCAGCAGCTTATCGGCGGCCAGCTCCTACGAGCAGTACTTC
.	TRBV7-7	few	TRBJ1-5	CASSLVGSGACNQPQHF	TGTGCCAGCAGCTTAGTCGGTTCAGGGGCATGCAATCAGCCCCAGCATTTT
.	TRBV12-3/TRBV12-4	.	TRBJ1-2	CASRAHGGGYGYTF	TGTGCCAGCAGGGCTCACGGGGGGGGATATGGCTACACCTTC
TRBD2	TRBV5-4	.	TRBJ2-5	CASSPRASGGALETQYF	TGTGCCAGCAGCCCCCGGGCTAGCGGGGGGGCACTCGAGACCCAGTACTTC
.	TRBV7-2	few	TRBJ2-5	CASSFFDGVEETQYF	TGTGCCAGCAGCTTTTTCGACGGGGTCGAAGAGACCCAGTACTTC
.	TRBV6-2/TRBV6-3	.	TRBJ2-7	CASSYGGADYEQYF	TGTGCCAGCAGTTACGGGGGGGCAGACTACGAGCAGTACTTC
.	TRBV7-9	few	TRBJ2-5	CASSPPGWLRQTQYF	TGTGCCAGCAGCCCTCCAGGGTGGTTGAGGCAGACCCAGTACTTC
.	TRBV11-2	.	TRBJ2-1	CASSTARGEQFF	TGTGCCAGCAGCACGGCAAGGGGTGAGCAGTTCTTC
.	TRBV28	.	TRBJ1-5	CASWTDYSNQPQHF	TGTGCCAGCTGGACCGACTATAGCAATCAGCCCCAGCATTTT
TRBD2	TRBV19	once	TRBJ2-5	CASRSGRAPETQYF	TGTGCCAGTAGGAGCGGGAGGGCCCCGGAGACCCAGTACTTC
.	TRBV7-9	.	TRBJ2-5	CASSSKGAASGQQETQYF	TGTGCCAGCAGCTCAAAGGGTGCGGCTAGCGGACAGCAAGAGACCCAGTACTTC
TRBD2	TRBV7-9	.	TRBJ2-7	CASSSGTSGTIYEQYF	TGTGCCAGCAGCTCTGGGACTAGCGGGACCATATACGAGCAGTACTTC
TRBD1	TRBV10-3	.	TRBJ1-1	CATLTDRGPSLRGAEAFF	TGTGCCACCCTAACCGACAGGGGACCTAGCCTGAGGGGCGCTGAAGCTTTCTTT
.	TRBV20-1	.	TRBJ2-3	CSSGTPRYF	TGCAGTTCGGGGACGCCACGGTATTTT
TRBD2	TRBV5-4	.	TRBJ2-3	CASSPTSGAIDTQYF	TGTGCCAGCAGCCCCACTAGCGGGGCCATAGATACGCAGTATTTT
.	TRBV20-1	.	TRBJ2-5	CSARVMPLGDTLRETQYF	TGCAGTGCTAGGGTGATGCCTTTAGGGGACACCCTGCGGGAGACCCAGTACTTC
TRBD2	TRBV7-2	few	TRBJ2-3	CASSFPRATSGSTDTQYF	TGTGCCAGCAGCTTTCCCCGGGCGACTAGCGGGAGCACAGATACGCAGTATTTT
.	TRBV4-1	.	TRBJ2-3	CASSHPGTDTQYF	TGTGCCAGCAGCCATCCCGGTACAGATACGCAGTATTTT
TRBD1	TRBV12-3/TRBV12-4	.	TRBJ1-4	CASSLARTGTGGEKLFF	TGTGCCAGCAGTTTAGCCCGAACCGGGACAGGTGGTGAAAAACTGTTTTTT
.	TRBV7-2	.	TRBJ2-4	CASSFTIGTLIQYF	TGTGCCAGCAGCTTTACTATTGGGACACTCATTCAGTACTTC
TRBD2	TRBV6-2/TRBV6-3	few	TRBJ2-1	CASSYDREASDEQFF	TGTGCCAGCAGTTACGATCGGGAGGCCTCCGATGAGCAGTTCTTC
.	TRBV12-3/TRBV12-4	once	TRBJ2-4	CASSKKKTAFWAKNIQYF	TGTGCCAGCAGCAAGAAAAAGACAGCTTTTTGGGCCAAAAACATTCAGTACTTC
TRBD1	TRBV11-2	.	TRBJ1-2	CASSHPSGQLVYTF	TGTGCCAGCAGCCACCCCTCGGGACAGCTGGTCTACACCTTC
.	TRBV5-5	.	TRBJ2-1	CASSLTPGTYNEQFF	TGTGCCAGCAGCTTGACTCCGGGTACCTACAATGAGCAGTTCTTC
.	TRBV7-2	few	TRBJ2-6	CAPPQRKGGANVLTF	TGTGCCCCTCCGCAGCGGAAAGGTGGGGCCAACGTCCTGACTTTC
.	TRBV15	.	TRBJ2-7	CATSRVVKYEQYF	TGTGCCACCAGCAGAGTTGTAAAGTACGAGCAGTACTTC
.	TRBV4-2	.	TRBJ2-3	CASSQDIHTDTQYF	TGTGCCAGCAGCCAGGACATACACACAGATACGCAGTATTTT
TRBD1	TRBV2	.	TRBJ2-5	CASRTDRVGETQYF	TGTGCCAGCAGGACGGACAGGGTGGGGGAGACCCAGTACTTC
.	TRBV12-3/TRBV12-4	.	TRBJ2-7	CASSLSGAEQYF	TGTGCCAGCAGTTTAAGTGGCGCCGAGCAGTACTTC
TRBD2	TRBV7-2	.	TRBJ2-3	CASSLAGKSTDTQYF	TGTGCCAGCAGTTTAGCGGGGAAAAGCACAGATACGCAGTATTTT
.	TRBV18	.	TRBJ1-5	CASSPNRDQGNQPQHF	TGTGCCAGCTCACCAAACAGGGATCAGGGCAATCAGCCCCAGCATTTT
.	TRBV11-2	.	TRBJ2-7	CASSRSAVEQYF	TGTGCCAGCAGCCGATCTGCAGTCGAGCAGTACTTC
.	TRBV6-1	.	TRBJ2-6	CASRTRTLLSGANVLTF	TGTGCCAGCAGGACGAGGACATTACTCTCTGGGGCCAACGTCCTGACTTTC
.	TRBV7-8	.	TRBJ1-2	CASSLTGSNYGYTF	TGTGCCAGCAGCTTGACAGGATCCAACTATGGCTACACCTTC
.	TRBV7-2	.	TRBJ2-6	CASSLAGPPSGANVLTF	TGTGCCAGCAGCTTAGCGGGACCCCCCTCTGGGGCCAACGTCCTGACTTTC
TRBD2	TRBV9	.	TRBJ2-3	CASSVLAGDPDTQYF	TGTGCCAGCAGCGTCCTAGCGGGAGACCCCGATACGCAGTATTTT
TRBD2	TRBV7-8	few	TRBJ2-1	CASSPRPLAGGSNEQFF	TGTGCCAGCAGCCCCCGCCCCCTAGCGGGGGGAAGCAATGAGCAGTTCTTC
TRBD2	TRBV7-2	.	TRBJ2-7	CASSFGREGGEQYF	TGTGCCAGCAGCTTCGGGCGGGAGGGCGGGGAGCAGTACTTC
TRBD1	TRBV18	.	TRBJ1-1	CASSPSSGTGRTEAFF	TGTGCCAGCTCACCAAGCTCCGGGACAGGGAGGACTGAAGCTTTCTTT
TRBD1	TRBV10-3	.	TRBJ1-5	CAISDRGNNQPQHF	TGTGCCATCAGTGACAGGGGGAACAATCAGCCCCAGCATTTT
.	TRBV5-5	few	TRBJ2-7	CASSSPRGVSYEQYF	TGTGCCAGCAGCTCCCCCAGGGGGGTCTCCTACGAGCAGTACTTC